What follows are 9 T cell receptor beta chains derived from one specimen sequenced in a study of T cell responses to AZD1222 COVID-19 vaccine. Sequencing was performed with immunoSEQ multiplex PCR; in TCRdb, only in-frame clones are kept and a portion is missing. The sample carries 120,000 or so clones, more than 85% recorded once. Here the sequenced sample was peripheral blood, taken on day 0 of AZD1222 vaccination. These receptors came from an adult in good health.

The chain is built from TRBV18 and TRBJ1-1; D gene uncertain. Per germline, CDR1 KGHSH and CDR2 LQKENI. The CDR3 is made up of 15 amino acids. V lost 0 bases and J 0 bases, leaving 8 bases between the germline ends. The CDR3 here is CASSPPSGLNTEAFF. In nucleotides, the CDR3 is TGTGCCAGCTCACCACCGTCAGGCTTGAACACTGAAGCTTTCTTT.

The V and J genes are TRBV9 and TRBJ2-7, with 14 bases identical to TRBD2. There are 17 residues in the CDR3. The germline CDR1 and CDR2 sequences are SGDLS and YYNGEE. The J segment lost 3 bases and the V segment lost 4 bases, leaving 9 bases of the junction unmatched. The CDR3 region is CASSPKGGTSGSYEQYF. CDR3 coding DNA: TGTGCCAGCAGCCCAAAGGGAGGGACTAGCGGGAGCTACGAGCAGTACTTC.

The chain carries TRBV9 and TRBJ1-4; TRBD1 matches 8 bases. The V gene end was trimmed by 3 bases and the J gene end by 0 bases; junction bases not matched to a gene: 16. There are 20 residues in the CDR3. CDR1 and CDR2 (germline): SGDLS, YYNGEE. The CDR3 is CASSAERGTGVFATNEKLFF. The CDR3 nucleotides are TGTGCCAGCAGCGCGGAGAGGGGGACAGGAGTTTTTGCAACTAATGAAAAACTGTTTTTT.

V usage is TRBV6-2 or TRBV6-3 and J usage is TRBJ1-1; D is possibly TRBD1 (6 bases). This CDR3 contains 14 residues. The V gene's germline CDR1 is MNHEY and CDR2 SVGEGT. V was shortened by 3 bases and J by 6 bases, with 14 bases between the two germline ends. The CDR3 DNA reads as TGTGCCAGCAGTTATTGGGACACTAGCGCTGAAGCTTTCTTT. As protein: CASSYWDTSAEAFF.

The CDR3 reads CAISESWDTEAFF. DNA for the CDR3: TGTGCCATCAGTGAGTCTTGGGACACTGAAGCTTTCTTT. The rearrangement joins TRBV10-3 to TRBJ1-1; D gene uncertain. The CDR3 spans 13 residues. Germline V gene lookup returns CDR1 ENHRY and CDR2 SYGVKD. V was shortened by 0 bases and J by 3 bases, with 5 bases between the two germline ends.

The chain recombines TRBV18 with TRBJ1-3; no definite D call. Between the trimmed V and J ends, which lost 3 bases and 2 bases, there was a span of 8 bases. This CDR3 contains 14 residues. Germline CDR1 KGHSH, CDR2 LQKENI. The DNA for the CDR3 is TGTGCCAGCTCACCCGATCAGGCTGGAAACACCATATATTTT. It encodes CASSPDQAGNTIYF. Complete variable domain (other parts from reference TRBV18 and TRBJ1-3): NAGVMQNPRHLVRRRGQEARLRCSPMKGHSHVYWYRQLPEEGLKFMVYLQKENIIDESGMPKERFSAEFPKEGPSILRIQQVVRGDSAAYFCASSPDQAGNTIYFGEGSWLTVV.

The V gene is TRBV4-3, the J gene TRBJ2-1; D gene unclear. The CDR3 sequence is 14 residues long. Looked up from germline, CDR1 is LGHNA and CDR2 is YSLEER. V was pared by 8 bases and J by 4 bases, with 15 bases between. The CDR3: CASCTRPCYNEQFF. The DNA of the CDR3 is TGCGCCAGCTGCACACGCCCCTGTTACAATGAGCAGTTCTTC.

The rearrangement uses TRBV5-1 and TRBJ2-2; 8 bases agree with TRBD2. The CDR3 sequence is 15 residues long. Germline V gene data show CDR1 as SGHRS and CDR2 as YFSETQ. With V trimmed by 2 bases and J by 5 bases, 5 bases remained unmatched. CDR3 DNA: TGCGCCAGCAGCTTTAGCGGGGTTCTTACCGGGGAGCTGTTTTTT. Protein sequence: CASSFSGVLTGELFF. Together with reference TRBV5-1 and TRBJ2-2, the CDR3 gives the full variable domain: KAGVTQTPRYLIKTRGQQVTLSCSPISGHRSVSWYQQTPGQGLQFLFEYFSETQRNKGNFPGRFSGRQFSNSRSEMNVSTLELGDSALYLCASSFSGVLTGELFFGEGSRLTVL.

V usage is TRBV5-1 and J usage is TRBJ1-6; D ambiguous. This CDR3 has 14 residues. Trimming took 0 bases from V and 10 from J, leaving 11 bases between them. Per the germline V gene, CDR1 is SGHRS and CDR2 is YFSETQ. The DNA of the CDR3 is TGCGCCAGCAGCTTGGTGTCGAGGTGGTCACCCCTCCACTTT. Its protein is CASSLVSRWSPLHF.